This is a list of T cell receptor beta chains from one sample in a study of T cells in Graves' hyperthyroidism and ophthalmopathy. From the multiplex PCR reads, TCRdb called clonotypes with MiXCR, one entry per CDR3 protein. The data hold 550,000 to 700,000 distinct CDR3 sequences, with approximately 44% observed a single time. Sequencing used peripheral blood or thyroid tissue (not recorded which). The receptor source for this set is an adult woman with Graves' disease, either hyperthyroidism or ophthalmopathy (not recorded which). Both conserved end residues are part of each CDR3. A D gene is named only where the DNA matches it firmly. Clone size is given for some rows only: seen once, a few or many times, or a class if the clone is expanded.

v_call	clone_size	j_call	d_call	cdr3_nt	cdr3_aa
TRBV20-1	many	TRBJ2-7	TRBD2	TGCGGAAGCGGGAGTGGGGATGCCTACGAGCAGTACTTC	CGSGSGDAYEQYF
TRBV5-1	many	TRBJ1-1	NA	TGCGCCAGCAGGGGCCAGAGGAACACTGAAGCTTTCTTT	CASRGQRNTEAFF
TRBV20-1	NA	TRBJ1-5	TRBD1	TGCAGCGCGGGACAGAGGAATCAGCCCCAGCATTTT	CSAGQRNQPQHF
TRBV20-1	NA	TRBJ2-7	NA	TGCAGTGCTAGAGTCTGGAAGGCCTCCCCTACCTACGAGCAGTACTTC	CSARVWKASPTYEQYF
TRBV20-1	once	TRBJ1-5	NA	TGCAGTGCTAGGGGGAGGGAGACCCAGCATTTT	CSARGRETQHF
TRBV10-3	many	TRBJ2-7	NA	TGTGCCAGCCGGGACGGACCTTACGAGCAGTACTTC	CASRDGPYEQYF
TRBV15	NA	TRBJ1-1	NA	TGTGCCACCAGCAGAGACAGCCTATACACTGAAGCTTTCTTT	CATSRDSLYTEAFF
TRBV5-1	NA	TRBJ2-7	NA	TGCGCCAGCAGCTTGGAGGCAGGGGATCAGCCCCAGCAGTACTTC	CASSLEAGDQPQQYF
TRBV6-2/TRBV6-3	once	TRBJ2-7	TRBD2	TGTGCCAGCACCTGGGGGGGGAGCTCCTACGAGCAGTACTTC	CASTWGGSSYEQYF
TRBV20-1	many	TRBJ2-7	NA	TGCAGTGCTAGCAACATCTACGAGCAGTACTTC	CSASNIYEQYF
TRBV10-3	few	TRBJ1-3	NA	TGTGCCATCAGATCGGGAGTAGTAGGTGACACCATATATTTT	CAIRSGVVGDTIYF
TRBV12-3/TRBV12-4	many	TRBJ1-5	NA	TGTGCCAGCACCAAGTCTGCGGGCAATCAGCCCCAGCATTTT	CASTKSAGNQPQHF
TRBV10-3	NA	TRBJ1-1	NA	TGTGCCATCAGTGCTGGTCACAGGCCCACTGAAGCTTTCTTT	CAISAGHRPTEAFF
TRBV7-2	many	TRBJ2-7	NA	TGTGCCAGCAGCTTAGATTGGACGGCCTACGAGCAGTACTTC	CASSLDWTAYEQYF
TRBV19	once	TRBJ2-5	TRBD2	TGTGCCAGTAGTATCTCCAGACTAGCGGGAGAGACCCAGTACTTC	CASSISRLAGETQYF
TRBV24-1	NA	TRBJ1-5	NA	TGTGCCACCAGTGTAGGGGGGGGCAATCAGCCCCAGCATTTT	CATSVGGGNQPQHF
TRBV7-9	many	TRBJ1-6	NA	TGTGCCAGCAGCTTAATCAGCCCGGCGTCACCCCTCCACTTT	CASSLISPASPLHF
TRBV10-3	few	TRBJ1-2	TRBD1	TGTGCCATAGCAAACAGGGGGAACTATGGCTACACCTTC	CAIANRGNYGYTF
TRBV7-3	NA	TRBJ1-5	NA	TGTGCCAGCAGCTTAAGGATGGGCGATCAGCCCCAGCATTTT	CASSLRMGDQPQHF
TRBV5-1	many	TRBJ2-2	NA	TGCGCCAGCAGCTTGGCCATGCCCGGGGAGCTGTTTTTT	CASSLAMPGELFF
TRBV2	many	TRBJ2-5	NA	TGTGCCACCCGGGACACCGGGAAGACCCAGTACTTC	CATRDTGKTQYF
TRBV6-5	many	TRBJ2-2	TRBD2	TGTGCCAGCAGGCCGCCCGGGACTATCGGGGAGCTGTTTTTT	CASRPPGTIGELFF
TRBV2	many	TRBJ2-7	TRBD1	TGTGCCAGCAGTGAAACGACAGGGGATGGCGAGCAGTACTTC	CASSETTGDGEQYF
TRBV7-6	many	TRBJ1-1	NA	TGTGCCAGCAGCTTAGAGGGGTCTGAAGCTTTCTTT	CASSLEGSEAFF
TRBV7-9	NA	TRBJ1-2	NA	TGTGCCAGCAGCCCTGTAGGGGCTGGCTACACCTTC	CASSPVGAGYTF
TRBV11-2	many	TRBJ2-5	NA	TGTGCCAGAAGTCCCCAGACTATCCAAGAGACCCAGTACTTC	CARSPQTIQETQYF
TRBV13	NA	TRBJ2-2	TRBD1	TGTGCCAGCAGCGTCGGGACAGCAAAAACCGGGGAGCTGTTTTTT	CASSVGTAKTGELFF
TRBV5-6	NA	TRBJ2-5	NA	TGTGCCAGCAGCTTACGGCAGCAGACCCAGTACTTC	CASSLRQQTQYF
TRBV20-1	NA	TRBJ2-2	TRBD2	TGCAGTGCTTTGGATAGCGGGAGGGCTGACGGGGAGCTGTTTTTT	CSALDSGRADGELFF
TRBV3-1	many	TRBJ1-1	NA	TGTGCCAGCAGCCATTTTTGGTGGCCTGAAGCTTTCTTT	CASSHFWWPEAFF
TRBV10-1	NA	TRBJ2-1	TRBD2	TGCGCCAGCAGTGAGTCGAAGGCGGGAGGGAACGATGAGCAGTTCTTC	CASSESKAGGNDEQFF
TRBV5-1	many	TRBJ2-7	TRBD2	TGCGCCAGCAGCCGGGGACTAGCGGGAAGCTCCACCCACGAGCAGTACTTC	CASSRGLAGSSTHEQYF
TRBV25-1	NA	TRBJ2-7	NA	TGTGCCAGCACTTGGGAGTCCTACGAGCAGTACTTC	CASTWESYEQYF
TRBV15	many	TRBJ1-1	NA	TGTGCCACCAGCAGCAACAGGGTGAGGGGGACTGAAGCTTTCTTT	CATSSNRVRGTEAFF